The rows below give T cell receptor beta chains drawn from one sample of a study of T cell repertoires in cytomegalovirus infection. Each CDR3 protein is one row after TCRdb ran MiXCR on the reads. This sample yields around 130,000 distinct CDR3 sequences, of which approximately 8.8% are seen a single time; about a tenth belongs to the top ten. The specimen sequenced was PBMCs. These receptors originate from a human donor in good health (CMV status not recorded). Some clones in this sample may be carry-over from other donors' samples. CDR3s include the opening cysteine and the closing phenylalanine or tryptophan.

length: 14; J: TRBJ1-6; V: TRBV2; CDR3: CASSGYRGDSPLHF
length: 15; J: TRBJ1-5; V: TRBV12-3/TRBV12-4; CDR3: CASSLGQGINQPQHF
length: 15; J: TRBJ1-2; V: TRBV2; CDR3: CASSKKGQTNYGYTF
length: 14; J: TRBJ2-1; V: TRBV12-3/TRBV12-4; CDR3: CASSSTWDYNEQFF
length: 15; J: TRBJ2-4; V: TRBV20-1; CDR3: CSATREGIAKNIQYF
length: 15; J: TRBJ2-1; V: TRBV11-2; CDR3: CASSLTRAFGNEQFF
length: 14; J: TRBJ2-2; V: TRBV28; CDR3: CASSLDTGDRELFF
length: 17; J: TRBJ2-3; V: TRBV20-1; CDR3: CSASHPSGGTSTDTQYF
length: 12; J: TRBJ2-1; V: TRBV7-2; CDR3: CASSLGLVEQFF
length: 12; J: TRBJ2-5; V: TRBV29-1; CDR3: CSVGEVKETQYF
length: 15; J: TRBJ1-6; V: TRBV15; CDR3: CATSRDSPANSPLHF
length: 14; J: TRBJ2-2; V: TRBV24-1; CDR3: CATRQGAITGELFF
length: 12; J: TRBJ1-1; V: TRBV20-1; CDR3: CSASRMNTEAFF
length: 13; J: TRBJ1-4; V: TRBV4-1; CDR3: CASSHHSGGKLFF
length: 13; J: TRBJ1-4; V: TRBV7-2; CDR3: CASSLERGEKLFF
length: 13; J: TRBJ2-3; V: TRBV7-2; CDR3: CASSYRVTDTQYF
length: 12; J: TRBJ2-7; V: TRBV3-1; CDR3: CASSQSNYEQYF
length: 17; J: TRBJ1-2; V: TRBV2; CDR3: CASSAALRAVSNYGYTF
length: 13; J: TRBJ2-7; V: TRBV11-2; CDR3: CASNARLIDEQYF
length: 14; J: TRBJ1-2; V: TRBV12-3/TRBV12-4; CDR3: CASRVGQSNYGYTF
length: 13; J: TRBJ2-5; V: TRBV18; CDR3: CASSPTREETQYF
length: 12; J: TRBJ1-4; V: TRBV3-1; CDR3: CASSHLDEKLFF
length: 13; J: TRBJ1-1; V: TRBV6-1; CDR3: CASQGNMNTEAFF
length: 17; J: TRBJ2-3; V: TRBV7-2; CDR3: CASSLDPSGGGTDTQYF
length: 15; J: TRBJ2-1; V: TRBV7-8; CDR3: CATLGLAGGLNEQFF
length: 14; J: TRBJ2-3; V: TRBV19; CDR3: CASSTGHGTDTQYF
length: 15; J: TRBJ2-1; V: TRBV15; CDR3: CATSREGGSGNEQFF
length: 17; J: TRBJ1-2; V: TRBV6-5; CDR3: CASSYSGDMDGRGHYTF
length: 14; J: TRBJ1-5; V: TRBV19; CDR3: CASKPGQGNQPQHF
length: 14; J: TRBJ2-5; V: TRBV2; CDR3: CASSGDRTQETQYF
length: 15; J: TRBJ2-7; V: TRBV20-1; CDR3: CSARGGGGGDYEQYF
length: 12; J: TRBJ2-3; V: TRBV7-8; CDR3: CASSFQTDTQYF
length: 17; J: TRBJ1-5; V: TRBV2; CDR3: CASSVSGQGVGNQPQHF
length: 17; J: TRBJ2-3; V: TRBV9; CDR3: CASSAGTSGGAKDTQYF
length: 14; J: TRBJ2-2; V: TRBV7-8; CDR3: CASSFREYTGELFF
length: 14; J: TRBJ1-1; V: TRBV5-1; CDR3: CASSAGDMNTEAFF
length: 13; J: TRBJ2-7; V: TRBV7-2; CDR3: CASSRLKNHEQYF
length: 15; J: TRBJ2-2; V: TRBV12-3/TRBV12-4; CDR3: CASSTQLVLPGELFF
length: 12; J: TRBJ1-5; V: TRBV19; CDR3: CASTTGLKPQHF
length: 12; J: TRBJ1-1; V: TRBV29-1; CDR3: CSVGGSGTEAFF
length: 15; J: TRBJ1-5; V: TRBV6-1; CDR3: CASNPSTDGNQPQHF
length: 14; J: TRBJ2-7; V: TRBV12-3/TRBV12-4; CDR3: CASSRRQGVYEQYF
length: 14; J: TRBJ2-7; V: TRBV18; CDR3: CASSPGGRAYEQYF
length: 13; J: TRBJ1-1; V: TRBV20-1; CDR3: CSAREVGITEAFF
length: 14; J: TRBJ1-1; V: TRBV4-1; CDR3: CASSQGLRGAEAFF
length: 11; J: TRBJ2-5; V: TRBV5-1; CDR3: CASSPDRVQYF